This entry describes one T cell receptor beta chain. The antigen is undetermined. The data were taken from a study of T cell repertoires in ileal Crohn's disease. Study-level background: About half of patients got postoperative therapy: about twelve thiopurines, around 19 anti-TNF.

Per sample, roughly 500 nanograms of biopsy DNA were TCRB immunosequenced. Measured with immunoSEQ multiplex PCR; TCRdb has only the in-frame clones, and not every one. The table lists 15,000 or so clones, about 90% of them singletons, with roughly 3.9% in the top ten. Overall study results and limits: Endoscopic recurrence occurred in every patient whose clonality exceeded 26.8%.

This receptor was taken from an adult with Crohn's disease. The sequenced sample consisted of ileal tissue.

The CDR3 DNA follows: TGTGCCAGCAGCGTGGGACAGGGGGGAAGAGACACTGAAGCTTTCTTT. Amino acid sequence: CASSVGQGGRDTEAFF. The chain carries TRBV9 and TRBJ1-1, with 11 bases fitting TRBD1. Per germline, CDR1 SGDLS and CDR2 YYNGEE. This CDR3 comprises 16 residues. The junction had 6 bases not matched to a gene; V was cut back by 2 bases and J by 3 bases.